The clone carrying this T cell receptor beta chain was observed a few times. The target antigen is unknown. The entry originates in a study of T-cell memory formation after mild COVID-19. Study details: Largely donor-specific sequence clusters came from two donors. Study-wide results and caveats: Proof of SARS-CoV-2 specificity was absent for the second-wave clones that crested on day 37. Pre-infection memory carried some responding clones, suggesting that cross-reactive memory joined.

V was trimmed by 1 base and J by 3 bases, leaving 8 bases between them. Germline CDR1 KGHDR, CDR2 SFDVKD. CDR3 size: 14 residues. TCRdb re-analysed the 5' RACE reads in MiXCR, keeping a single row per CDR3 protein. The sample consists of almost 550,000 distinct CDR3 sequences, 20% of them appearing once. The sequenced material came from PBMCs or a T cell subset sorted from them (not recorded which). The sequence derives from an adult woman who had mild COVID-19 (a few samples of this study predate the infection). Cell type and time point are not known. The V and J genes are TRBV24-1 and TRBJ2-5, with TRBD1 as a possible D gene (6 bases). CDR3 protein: CATSDFWTEETQYF. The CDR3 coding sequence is TGTGCCACCAGTGATTTTTGGACAGAAGAGACCCAGTACTTC.